This T cell receptor (beta chain) was sequenced for a study of cytomegalovirus exposure and HLA in healthy donors. This PCR relied on a set of 60 Vbeta primers and 13 Jbeta primers. Assay used: immunoSEQ multiplex PCR; TCRdb lists only in-frame clones, some missing. The table includes 150,000 to 180,000 clones, around 79% detected once. Germline V CDR1 and CDR2: SGHDT, YYEEEE. The length of the CDR3 is 11 residues. V lost 2 bases, J lost 14 bases, and 8 bases lay in between. Sequenced material: PBMCs. The source is a man in his late teens or twenties in good health and CMV-seronegative. This rearrangement joins TRBV5-6 to TRBJ1-6, with unresolved D. CDR3: CASSLSGALHF. DNA for the CDR3: TGTGCCAGCAGCTTAAGCGGGGCCCTCCACTTT.